This section outlines one TCR beta chain sequence together with its context. The V gene lost 0 bases and the J gene lost 2 bases, with 11 bases spanning the gap. This CDR3 is built from 15 residues. Germline CDR1 is SGDLS and CDR2 is YYNGEE. This sample is part of a study of cytomegalovirus exposure and HLA in healthy donors. Donors were ostensibly healthy at sampling, although undocumented immune exposures were probable. With 60 Vbeta and 13 Jbeta primers, the PCR was carried out. In the original workflow: An analysis that came later counted 80 million or so unique TCR beta chains, 10 million to 11 million shared. Sequencing was performed with immunoSEQ multiplex PCR; in TCRdb, only in-frame clones are kept and a portion is missing. That table gives V, J and clone size, and the DNA gave D and trimming. The table has 75,000 to 90,000 clones, roughly 61% seen once; the top ten hold 14% to 15%.

This chain connects TRBV9 to TRBJ1-1; D gene unclear. The sample taken for sequencing was PBMCs. This receptor was obtained from a middle-aged woman in good health and CMV-seropositive. Here the CDR3 DNA reads TGTGCCAGCAGCGTAGAGGAGGGAGGCAACACTGAAGCTTTCTTT. It codes for CASSVEEGGNTEAFF.